The 6 T cell receptor beta chains given below trace back to one sample, sequenced in a study of blood T cell repertoires in COVID-19. The table came from immunoSEQ multiplex PCR; TCRdb's copy has only in-frame clones and leaves some out. This sample carries some 70,000 clones, less than 85% of them seen once, and the ten largest clones take approximately 20%. Specimen: peripheral blood. Receptors originate from a man in his sixties with acute or convalescent COVID-19.

The chain uses TRBV2 and TRBJ2-1; 7 positions agree with TRBD1. CDR1 and CDR2 from the germline V gene are SNHLY and FYNNEI. V lost 5 bases to trimming and J lost 4 bases; unmatched junction nucleotides: 5. The CDR3 runs to 14 residues. The CDR3: CASSPGTAYNEQFF. The CDR3 nucleotides read TGTGCCAGCAGTCCCGGGACAGCTTACAATGAGCAGTTCTTC.

The chain recombines TRBV27 with TRBJ2-7; no clear D. Germline loops: CDR1 MNHEY, CDR2 SMNVEV (reference sequence). The CDR3 runs 14 residues. Trimming shortened V by 0 bases and J by 9 bases, and 15 bases separated the two germline ends. CDR3 nucleotide sequence: TGTGCCAGCAGTTTATCCTATACTTCGACTGCGCAGTACTTC. This translates into CASSLSYTSTAQYF.

The chain links TRBV30 to TRBJ1-5; D perhaps matches TRBD1 (5 bases). This CDR3 contains 13 residues. Deletions cut 1 base from V and 4 bases from J, with 8 bases between. Germline CDR1 reads GTSNPN; CDR2 reads SVGIG (reference sequence). This chain's CDR3 is CAWSGDSNQPQHF. CDR3 nucleotides: TGTGCCTGGAGTGGAGACAGTAATCAGCCCCAGCATTTT.

The chain combines TRBV6-6 with TRBJ1-1; possibly TRBD1 for D (6 bases). The CDR3 covers 11 residues. The germline V and J ends were trimmed by 8 bases and 8 bases, with 12 bases remaining between them. In germline, CDR1 is MNHNY, CDR2 SVGAGI (reference sequence). In DNA form, the CDR3 reads TGTGCCAGCGTACAGGGAGAAGAAGCTTTCTTT. It yields the protein CASVQGEEAFF.

The chain links TRBV10-1 to TRBJ2-1; TRBD2 agrees at 15 bases. This CDR3 has 15 amino acids. V lost 4 bases, J lost 10 bases, and 5 bases stayed unmatched. Germline V gives CDR1 WNHNN, CDR2 SYGVQD (reference sequence). In DNA form, the CDR3 reads TGCGCCAGCAGTGGGACTAGCGGGGGGGCAAGCGAGCAGTTCTTC. This gives the protein CASSGTSGGASEQFF.

The rearrangement joins TRBV7-2 to TRBJ2-1; D possibly corresponds to TRBD2 (6 bases). The CDR3 runs to 14 residues. Germline V gene data show CDR1 as SGHTA and CDR2 as FQGNSA. With 4 bases removed from V and 8 bases from J, the gap between germline ends came to 15 bases. CDR3 residues: CASSSGTLGDEQFF. The CDR3 region has the DNA TGTGCCAGCAGCTCAGGGACTCTGGGCGATGAGCAGTTCTTC. Based on the CDR3 plus reference TRBV7-2 and TRBJ2-1, the full variable domain is GAGVSQSPSNKVTEKGKDVELRCDPISGHTALYWYRQSLGQGLEFLIYFQGNSAPDKSGLPSDRFSAERTGGSVSTLTIQRTQQEDSAVYLCASSSGTLGDEQFFGPGTRLTVL.